Presented here are 15 T cell receptor beta chains from one specimen sequenced in a study of blood T cell repertoires in COVID-19. The data were produced by immunoSEQ multiplex PCR, yet TCRdb's version contains in-frame clones alone and is incomplete. The data hold over 85,000 clones, with about nine tenths observed a single time. The sequenced material came from peripheral blood. The source is a woman in her 50s with COVID-19, enrolled during active disease.

This clone was recorded only once. The rearrangement uses TRBV19 and TRBJ2-3; TRBD2 aligns across 8 bases. The J segment lost 0 bases and the V segment lost 4 bases, leaving 6 bases of the junction unmatched. The germline CDR1 and CDR2 sequences are LNHDA and SQIVND (reference sequence). CDR3 length: 16 residues. CDR3 nucleotides: TGTGCCAGTAGTAGTGCGGGGGGTCGAAGCACAGATACGCAGTATTTT. This encodes CASSSAGGRSTDTQYF.

This rearrangement joins TRBV24-1 to TRBJ2-1; TRBD1 matches at 8 bases. Germline V gene lookup returns CDR1 KGHDR and CDR2 SFDVKD. CDR3 length equals 18 residues. V dropped 0 bases and J dropped 5; count of bases not matched to a gene: 11. CDR3 amino acids: CATSDLEGFGTGHNEQFF. The CDR3 DNA reads TGTGCCACCAGTGATTTGGAGGGATTCGGGACAGGACACAATGAGCAGTTCTTC.

CDR3 bases: TGTGCCAGCAGCAAAGGGGCAGGGCTCAATAACAATGAGCAGTTCTTC. This translates into CASSKGAGLNNNEQFF. The chain combines TRBV21-1 with TRBJ2-1; TRBD1, the D gene given by the table, was not confirmed from the DNA. TRBV21-1 is classified as a pseudogene. The CDR3 is 16 residues long.

V usage is TRBV7-9 and J usage is TRBJ1-1; TRBD1 might be the D (5 bases). Trimming pared 5 bases from V and 4 bases from J, leaving 14 bases between. CDR1 and CDR2 from the germline V gene are SEHNR and FQNEAQ (reference sequence). This CDR3 spans 14 amino acids. CDR3 sequence reads: CASSTSGLITEAFF. In DNA, the CDR3 is TGTGCCAGCAGCACCTCGGGACTGATCACTGAAGCTTTCTTT. The full variable domain, completed using reference TRBV7-9 and TRBJ1-1, is DTGVSQNPRHKITKRGQNVTFRCDPISEHNRLYWYRQTLGQGPEFLTYFQNEAQLEKSRLLSDRFSAERPKGSFSTLEIQRTEQGDSAMYLCASSTSGLITEAFFGQGTRLTVV.

This clone showed up just once. This rearrangement joins TRBV30 to TRBJ1-2; 7 nucleotides line up with TRBD1. J gave up 3 bases and V 2 bases, and 6 bases lay outside the gene matches. CDR1 and CDR2 (germline): GTSNPN, SVGIG (reference sequence). The CDR3 loop spans 14 amino acids. The CDR3 sequence: CAWSTRQGYYGYTF. CDR3 nucleotides: TGTGCCTGGAGTACACGACAGGGATACTATGGCTACACCTTC.

V and J are TRBV11-2 and TRBJ2-7; possible D gene TRBD1, 6 bases. Germline V gene sequence: CDR1 SGHAT, CDR2 FQNNGV. The CDR3 is 15 amino acids. V lost 1 base, J lost 4 bases, and 14 bases lay in between. The CDR3 region is CASSLVPGHLYEQYF. The CDR3 nucleotides are TGTGCCAGCAGCTTAGTCCCGGGACACCTTTACGAGCAGTACTTC.

This chain connects TRBV5-1 to TRBJ2-3; TRBD1 aligns across 10 bases. J lost 1 base, V lost 4 bases, and 6 bases had no gene match. The CDR3 runs to 16 residues. CDR1 is SGHRS and CDR2 is YFSETQ in the germline V gene. The chain's CDR3 is CASSRAGTGGTDTQYF. CDR3 nucleotide sequence: TGCGCCAGCAGCCGGGCCGGGACAGGGGGCACAGATACGCAGTATTTT.

Turning to this clone: The identical CDR3 is also encoded by other nucleotide sequences in the sample. The chain combines TRBV19 with TRBJ1-6; the D gene is possibly TRBD1 (6 bases). The germline V and J ends were trimmed by 10 bases and 4 bases, with 11 bases remaining between them. The germline V gene has CDR1 LNHDA and CDR2 SQIVND (reference sequence). This CDR3 contains 13 residues. The CDR3 DNA reads as TGTGCCACAAGGGGGGGTTATAATTCACCCCTCCACTTT. Its protein product is CATRGGYNSPLHF.

V and J are TRBV11-2 and TRBJ2-7; TRBD1 might be the D (6 bases). The CDR3 loop spans 13 amino acids. The germline CDR1 and CDR2 sequences are SGHAT and FQNNGV. V dropped 1 base and J dropped 6 bases, with 10 bases sitting between them. In DNA form, the CDR3 reads TGTGCCAGCAGCTTAGTCCAAGGGGGCGAGCAGTACGTC. Translation gives CASSLVQGGEQYV.

This chain connects TRBV10-1 to TRBJ2-1; tentative D call: TRBD2 (6 bases). Germline CDR1 reads WNHNN; CDR2 reads SYGVQD (reference sequence). This CDR3 comprises 14 residues. Trimming took off 4 bases at V and 7 bases at J, with 14 bases between the two ends. CDR3: CASSGLGAGNEQFF. The CDR3 nucleotides read TGCGCCAGCAGTGGGCTAGGGGCGGGGAATGAGCAGTTCTTC.

The V gene is TRBV6-2 or TRBV6-3, the J gene TRBJ1-2; 7 bases match TRBD1. The germline CDR1 and CDR2 sequences are MNHEY and SVGEGT. Trimming removed 2 bases from V and 4 bases from J; junction bases left unmatched: 4. The CDR3 spans 14 residues. CDR3 bases: TGTGCCAGCAGTTACAGGGGGCAAGTCTATGGCTACACCTTC. This gives the protein CASSYRGQVYGYTF.

The rearrangement links TRBV7-2 to TRBJ1-1; 9 bases align to TRBD1. The CDR3 totals 16 residues. Germline loops: CDR1 SGHTA, CDR2 FQGNSA. V was pared by 6 bases and J by 0 bases, with 8 bases of the junction left unmatched. Here the CDR3 reads CASSYGDRALNTEAFF. CDR3 in DNA: TGTGCCAGCAGTTATGGGGACAGGGCTTTGAACACTGAAGCTTTCTTT.

The chain links TRBV27 to TRBJ2-7; the D is unclear. Trimming shortened V by 5 bases and J by 7 bases, and 15 bases separated the two germline ends. CDR1 is MNHEY and CDR2 is SMNVEV in the germline V gene (reference sequence). This CDR3 is 13 amino acids long. For the CDR3, the DNA is TGTGCCAGCAGTCGAAACGCGGCCTCGGAGCAGTACTTC. The encoded protein is CASSRNAASEQYF.

This chain's CDR3 is CASSLGQGGYTF. The CDR3 DNA follows: TGCGCCAGCAGCCTTGGGCAGGGAGGCTACACCTTC. The chain carries TRBV4-3 and TRBJ1-2; the D gene is possibly TRBD1 (5 bases). Trimming took off 4 bases at V and 8 bases at J, with 11 bases between the two ends. The length of the CDR3 is 12 residues. Germline assignment: CDR1 LGHNA and CDR2 YSLEER.

This sequence joins TRBV30 and TRBJ1-2; D perhaps matches TRBD1 (6 bases). V was shortened by 1 base and J by 6 bases, with 6 bases between the two germline ends. The CDR3 extends over 11 amino acids. Germline values: CDR1 GTSNPN, CDR2 SVGIG (reference sequence). The CDR3 DNA reads TGTGCCTGGAGTGACAGGGATGGCTACACCTTC. Amino acids: CAWSDRDGYTF. Using reference TRBV30 and TRBJ1-2 for the parts outside the CDR3, the full variable domain is SQTIHQWPATLVQPVGSPLSLECTVEGTSNPNLYWYRQAAGRGLQLLFYSVGIGQISSEVPQNLSASRPQDRQFILSSKKLLLSDSGFYLCAWSDRDGYTFGSGTRLTVV.